The rows below give T cell receptor beta chains drawn from one sample of a study of T cell repertoires in cytomegalovirus infection. TCRdb passed the reads through MiXCR, listing each CDR3 protein once. The data hold approximately 490,000 distinct CDR3 sequences, with about 11% observed a single time. Sample: PBMCs. These receptor sequences come from a human donor in good health (CMV status not recorded). Some clones in this sample may be carry-over from other donors' samples. Each CDR3 is given with its conserved first and last residue. Clone size is stated in some rows and not others, as once, few, many or a class when expanded.

clone_size | v_call | cdr3_aa
many | TRBV6-1 | CASSVQGYEQYF
. | TRBV5-1 | CASSLQGAPGANVLTF
. | TRBV5-4 | CASTSRSGGGNTIYF
many | TRBV6-1 | CASSGRGLGTSGYNEQFF
many | TRBV27 | CASSLGWGRGGYTF
many | TRBV11-1 | CASSLRPSLEGNEQFF
few | TRBV14 | CASSQREDTQYF
many | TRBV10-3 | CAMGRDQETQYF
many | TRBV11-2 | CASSEQGVNTEAFF
many | TRBV7-8 | CASSLPGGREGLKTQYF
many | TRBV7-8 | CASSPEVFSAEAFF
many | TRBV4-2 | CASSFPGGDSREKLFF
. | TRBV7-9 | CASSTTGPSPTGELFF
many | TRBV28 | CASSLSDRTRYYEQYF
many | TRBV7-3 | CASSPNAKANEQFF
many | TRBV5-1 | CASSFMGQSKNYGYTF
few | TRBV5-1 | CASSPLRGRDEKLFF
many | TRBV2 | CASSFEGLGEAFF
few | TRBV5-4 | CASSASAGETQYF
many | TRBV29-1 | CSVEVRGRGYTF
many | TRBV7-2 | CASSRYSGRASFSYEQYF
few | TRBV11-3 | CASSSRWDLGGELFF
many | TRBV7-9 | CASSLGREVTGGYTF
many | TRBV20-1 | CSARPSGRLGNEQFF
. | TRBV28 | CASVRLAGLSTDTQYF
many | TRBV6-1 | CASSETGGWNIQYF
many | TRBV15 | CATSRDPQGDYEQYF
many | TRBV7-6 | CASSFLLAAESREQYF
many | TRBV7-2 | CASSRQGALSNQPQHF
many | TRBV18 | CASSPKQGPNYGYTF
few | TRBV29-1 | CSVSKGFLSSYNEQFF
few | TRBV30 | CAWRPPAYGYTF
many | TRBV28 | CASTPRVGGAGANVLTF
few | TRBV6-5 | CASSGAGTVNGELFF
. | TRBV28 | CASSSNAPYEQYF
many | TRBV29-1 | CSAQESGGYGYTF
many | TRBV6-5 | CASSSRTSGNQGDEQFF
. | TRBV13 | CASTFAGTSYEQYF
. | TRBV6-5 | CASSYSGRAEAFF
many | TRBV11-2 | CASSLSLGSTEAFF